This TCR beta chain is from a study of technical replicates of blood from a handful of donors. TCRdb's table, derived via immunoSEQ multiplex PCR, lists solely in-frame clones and lacks some. The sample shows about 70,000 clones, 90% to 95% of them seen only once. V dropped 3 bases and J dropped 5 bases, with 14 bases sitting between them. Germline values: CDR1 SGHTA, CDR2 FQGNSA. This CDR3 comprises 14 residues. The sequenced sample was PBMCs. The V call is TRBV7-2, the J call TRBJ2-7; possible D gene TRBD2, 6 bases. This clonotype originated in a human donor in good health. Some clones in this sample may be carry-over from other donors' samples. The DNA for the CDR3 is TGTGCCAGCAGCTTCGGACTAAAGGTTGACGAGCAGTACTTC. This sequence encodes CASSFGLKVDEQYF.